What follows is one TCR beta chain and its context. This sample is drawn from a study of T cell responses to AZD1222 COVID-19 vaccine. Libraries were prepared by immunoSEQ multiplex PCR; TCRdb keeps only in-frame clonotypes and omits some of them. This sample has some 190,000 clones, with about 86% found just once. The CDR3 covers 12 residues. CDR1 SGHVS and CDR2 FQNEAQ come from the germline V gene. V was clipped by 6 bases and J by 8 bases, with 10 bases between them. Sequences were derived from peripheral blood, sampled on day 0 of AZD1222 vaccination. The TCR comes from an adult in good health. The chain carries TRBV7-8 and TRBJ2-2; the D is unclear. The DNA for the CDR3 is TGTGCCAGCAGTCCCACCCCGGGGGAGCTGTTTTTT. It specifies CASSPTPGELFF.